This record concerns one T cell receptor beta chain sequence. Its antigen remains unknown. The data were taken from a study of CD8+ T cells in alopecia areata. General study points: Scalp sample sequencing also detects resident alphabeta T cells of normal skin. Lesional scalp, notably in alopecia totalis/universalis, had clonality above that of normal scalp.

CDR1 LNHNV and CDR2 YYDKDF come from the germline V gene (reference sequence). V trimming: 3 bases; J trimming: 1 base; junction bases outside the gene matches: 3. The CDR3 extends over 14 amino acids. Isolated RNA was reverse transcribed into cDNA used as the sequencing template. Sequencing was performed with immunoSEQ multiplex PCR; in TCRdb, only in-frame clones are kept and a portion is missing. The repertoire holds about 23,000 clones, with 40% to 65% as singletons. Alopecia areata patients provided lesional scalp punch biopsies and peripheral blood, both collected for the study. Cell sorting on a FACSAria was used to separate CD4+ and CD8+ T cells from the PBMCs.

The sequence derives from a human donor with alopecia areata. This chain joins TRBV15 and TRBJ2-7; 7 nucleotides align to TRBD1. What was sequenced was NKG2D-high CD8+ T cells sorted from blood. CDR3 residues: CATSSTGASYEQYF. CDR3 DNA: TGTGCCACCAGCAGTACAGGGGCGTCCTACGAGCAGTACTTC.